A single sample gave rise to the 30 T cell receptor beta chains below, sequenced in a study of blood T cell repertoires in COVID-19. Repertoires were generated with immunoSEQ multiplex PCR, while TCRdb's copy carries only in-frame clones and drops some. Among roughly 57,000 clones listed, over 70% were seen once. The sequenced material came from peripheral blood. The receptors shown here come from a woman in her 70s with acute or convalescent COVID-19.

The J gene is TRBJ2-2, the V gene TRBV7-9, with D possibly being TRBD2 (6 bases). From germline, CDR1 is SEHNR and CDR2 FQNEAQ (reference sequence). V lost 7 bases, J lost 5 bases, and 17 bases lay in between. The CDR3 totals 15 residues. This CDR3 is CASTYSGGSTGELFF. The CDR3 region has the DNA TGTGCCAGCACCTACTCCGGGGGAAGTACCGGGGAGCTGTTTTTT.

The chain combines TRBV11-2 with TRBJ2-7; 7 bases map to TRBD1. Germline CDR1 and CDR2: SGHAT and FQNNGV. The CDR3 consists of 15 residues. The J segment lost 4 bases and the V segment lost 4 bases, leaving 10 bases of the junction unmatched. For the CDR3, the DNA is TGTGCCAGCAGCTCCAACAGGGGCTCTGAGTACGAGCAGTACTTC. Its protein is CASSSNRGSEYEQYF.

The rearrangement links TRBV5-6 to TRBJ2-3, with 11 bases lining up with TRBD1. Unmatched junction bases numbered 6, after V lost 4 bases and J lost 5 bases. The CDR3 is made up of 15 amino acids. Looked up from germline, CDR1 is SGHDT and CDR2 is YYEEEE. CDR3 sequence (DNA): TGTGCCAGCAGCACCGGGACAGGGGGTAGAGATACGCAGTATTTT. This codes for CASSTGTGGRDTQYF. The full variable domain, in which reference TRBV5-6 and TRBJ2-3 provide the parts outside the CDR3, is DAGVTQSPTHLIKTRGQQVTLRCSPKSGHDTVSWYQQALGQGPQFIFQYYEEEERQRGNFPDRFSGHQFPNYSSELNVNALLLGDSALYLCASSTGTGGRDTQYFGPGTRLTVL.

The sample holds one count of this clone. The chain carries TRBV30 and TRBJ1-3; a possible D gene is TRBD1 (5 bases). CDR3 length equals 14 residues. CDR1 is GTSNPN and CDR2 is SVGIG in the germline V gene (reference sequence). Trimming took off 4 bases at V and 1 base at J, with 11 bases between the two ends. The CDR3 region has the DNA TGTGCCTGGACTAACGGGGGTTCTGGAAACACCATATATTTT. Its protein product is CAWTNGGSGNTIYF.

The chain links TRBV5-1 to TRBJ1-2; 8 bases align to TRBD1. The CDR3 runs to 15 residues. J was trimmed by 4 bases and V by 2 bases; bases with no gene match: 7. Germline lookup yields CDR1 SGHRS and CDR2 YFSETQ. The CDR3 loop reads CASSFSGTGIYGYTF. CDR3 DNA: TGCGCCAGCAGCTTCTCCGGGACAGGTATCTATGGCTACACCTTC.

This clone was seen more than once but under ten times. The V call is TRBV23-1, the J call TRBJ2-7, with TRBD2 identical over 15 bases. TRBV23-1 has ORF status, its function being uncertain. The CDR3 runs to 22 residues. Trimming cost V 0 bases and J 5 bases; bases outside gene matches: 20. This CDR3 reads CASSQSPGFGLAGGPKVDEQYF. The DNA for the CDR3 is TGCGCCAGCAGTCAATCCCCAGGGTTCGGACTAGCGGGGGGGCCGAAGGTCGACGAGCAGTACTTC.

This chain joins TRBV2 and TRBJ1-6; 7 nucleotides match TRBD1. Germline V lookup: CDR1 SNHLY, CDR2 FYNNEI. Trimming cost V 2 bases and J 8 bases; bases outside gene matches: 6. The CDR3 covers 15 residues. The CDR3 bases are TGTGCCAGCAGTGAAAGACAGGGCCGAGATTCACCCCTCCACTTT. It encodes CASSERQGRDSPLHF. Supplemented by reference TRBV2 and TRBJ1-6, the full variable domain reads EPEVTQTPSHQVTQMGQEVILRCVPISNHLYFYWYRQILGQKVEFLVSFYNNEISEKSEIFDDQFSVERPDGSNFTLKIRSTKLEDSAMYFCASSERQGRDSPLHFGNGTRLTVT.

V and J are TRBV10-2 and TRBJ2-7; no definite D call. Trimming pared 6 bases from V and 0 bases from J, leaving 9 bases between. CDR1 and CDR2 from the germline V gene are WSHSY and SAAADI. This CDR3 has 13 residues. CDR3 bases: TGCGCCAGCAGGACACCGAACTCCTACGAGCAGTACGTC. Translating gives CASRTPNSYEQYV.

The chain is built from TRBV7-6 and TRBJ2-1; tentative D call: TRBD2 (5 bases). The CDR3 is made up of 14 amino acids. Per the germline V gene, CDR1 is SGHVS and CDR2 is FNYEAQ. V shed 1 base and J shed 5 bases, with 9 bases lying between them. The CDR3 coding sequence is TGTGCCAGCAGCTTAGGGGCTAGCAACAATGAGCAGTTCTTC. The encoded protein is CASSLGASNNEQFF.

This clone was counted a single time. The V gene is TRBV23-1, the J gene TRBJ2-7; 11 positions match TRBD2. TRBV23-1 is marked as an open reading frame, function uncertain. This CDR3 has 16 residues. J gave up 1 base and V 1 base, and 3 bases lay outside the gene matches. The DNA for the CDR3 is TGCGCCAGCAGTCAATTACTAGCGGGGGAGTCCTACGAGCAGTACTTC. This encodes CASSQLLAGESYEQYF.

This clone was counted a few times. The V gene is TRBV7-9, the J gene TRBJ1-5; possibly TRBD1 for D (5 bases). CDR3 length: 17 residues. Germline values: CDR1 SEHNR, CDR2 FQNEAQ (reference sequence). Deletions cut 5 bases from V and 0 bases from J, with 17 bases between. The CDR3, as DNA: TGTGCCAGCAGCCCTTTGGGGCAGGCATATAGCAATCAGCCCCAGCATTTT. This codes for CASSPLGQAYSNQPQHF.

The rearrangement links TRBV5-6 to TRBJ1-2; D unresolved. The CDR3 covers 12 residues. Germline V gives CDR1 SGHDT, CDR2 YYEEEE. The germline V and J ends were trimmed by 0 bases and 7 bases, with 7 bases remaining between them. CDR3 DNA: TGTGCCAGCAGCTTGGGAGGTTCTGGCTACACCTTC. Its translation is CASSLGGSGYTF.

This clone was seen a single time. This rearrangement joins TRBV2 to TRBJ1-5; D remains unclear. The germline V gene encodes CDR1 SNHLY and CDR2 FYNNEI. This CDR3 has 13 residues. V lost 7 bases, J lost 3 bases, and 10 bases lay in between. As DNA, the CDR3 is TGTGCCAGCAAAAGGAGTTTCAATCAGCCCCAGCATTTT. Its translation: CASKRSFNQPQHF. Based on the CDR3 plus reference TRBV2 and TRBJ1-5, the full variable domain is EPEVTQTPSHQVTQMGQEVILRCVPISNHLYFYWYRQILGQKVEFLVSFYNNEISEKSEIFDDQFSVERPDGSNFTLKIRSTKLEDSAMYFCASKRSFNQPQHFGDGTRLSIL.

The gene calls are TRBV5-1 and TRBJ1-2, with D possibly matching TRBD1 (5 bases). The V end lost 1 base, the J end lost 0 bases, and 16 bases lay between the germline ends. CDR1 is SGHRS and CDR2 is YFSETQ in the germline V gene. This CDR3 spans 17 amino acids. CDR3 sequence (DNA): TGCGCCAGCAGCTTGAACGGAGGGACTGGCACTAACTATGGCTACACCTTC. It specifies CASSLNGGTGTNYGYTF.

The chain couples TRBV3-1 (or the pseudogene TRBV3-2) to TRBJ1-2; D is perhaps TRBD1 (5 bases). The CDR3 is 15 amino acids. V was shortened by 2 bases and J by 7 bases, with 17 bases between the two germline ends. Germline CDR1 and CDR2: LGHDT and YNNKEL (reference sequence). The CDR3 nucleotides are TGTGCCAGCAGCCAACAACGGTCAGGGAGGACTGGCTACACCTTC. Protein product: CASSQQRSGRTGYTF.

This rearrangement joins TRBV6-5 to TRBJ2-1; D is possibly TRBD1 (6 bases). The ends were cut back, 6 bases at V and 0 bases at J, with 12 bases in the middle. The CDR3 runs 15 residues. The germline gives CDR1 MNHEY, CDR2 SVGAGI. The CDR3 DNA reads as TGTGCCAGCAGCCCCGACAGGCTCTCCTACAATGAGCAGTTCTTC. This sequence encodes CASSPDRLSYNEQFF.

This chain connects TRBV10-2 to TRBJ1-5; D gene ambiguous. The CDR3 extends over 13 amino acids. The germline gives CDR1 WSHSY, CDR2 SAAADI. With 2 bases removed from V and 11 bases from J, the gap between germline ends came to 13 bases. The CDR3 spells CASSELLAGTQHF. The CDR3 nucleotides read TGCGCCAGCAGTGAGCTCCTAGCGGGAACCCAGCATTTT.

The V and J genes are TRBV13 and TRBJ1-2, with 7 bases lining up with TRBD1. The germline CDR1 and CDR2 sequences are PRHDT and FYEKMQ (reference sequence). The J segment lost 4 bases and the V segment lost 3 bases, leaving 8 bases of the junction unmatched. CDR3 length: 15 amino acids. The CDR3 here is CASSLGQLRRYGYTF. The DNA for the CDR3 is TGTGCCAGCAGCTTGGGACAGCTGAGACGCTATGGCTACACCTTC.

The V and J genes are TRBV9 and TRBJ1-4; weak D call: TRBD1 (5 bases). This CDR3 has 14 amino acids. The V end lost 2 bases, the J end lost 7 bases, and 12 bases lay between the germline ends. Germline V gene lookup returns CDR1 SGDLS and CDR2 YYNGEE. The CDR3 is CASSVEGQAEKLFF. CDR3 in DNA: TGTGCCAGCAGCGTGGAAGGACAAGCTGAAAAACTGTTTTTT.

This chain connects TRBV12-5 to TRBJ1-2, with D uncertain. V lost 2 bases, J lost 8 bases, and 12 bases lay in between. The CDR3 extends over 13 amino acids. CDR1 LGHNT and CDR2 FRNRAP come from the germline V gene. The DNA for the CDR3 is TGTGCTAGTGGTTTGTTTAGAGGGAGGGGCTACACCTTC. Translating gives CASGLFRGRGYTF.

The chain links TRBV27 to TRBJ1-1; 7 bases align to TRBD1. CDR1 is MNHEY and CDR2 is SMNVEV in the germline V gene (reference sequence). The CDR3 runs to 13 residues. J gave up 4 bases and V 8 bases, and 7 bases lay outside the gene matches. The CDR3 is CASPPDRSTEAFF. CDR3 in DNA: TGTGCCAGCCCACCGGACAGGAGCACTGAAGCTTTCTTT.

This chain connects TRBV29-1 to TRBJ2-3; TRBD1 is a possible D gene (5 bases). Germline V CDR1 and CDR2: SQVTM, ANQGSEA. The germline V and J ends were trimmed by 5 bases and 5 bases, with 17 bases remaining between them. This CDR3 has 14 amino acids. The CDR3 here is CSVSPGGAQDTQYF. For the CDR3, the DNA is TGCAGCGTTAGTCCGGGTGGGGCACAAGATACGCAGTATTTT.

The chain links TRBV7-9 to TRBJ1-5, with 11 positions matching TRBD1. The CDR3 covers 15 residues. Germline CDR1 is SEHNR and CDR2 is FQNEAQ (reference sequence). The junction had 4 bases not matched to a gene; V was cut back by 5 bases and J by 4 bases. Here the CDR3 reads CASSQDRGRNQPQHF. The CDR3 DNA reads TGTGCCAGCAGCCAGGACAGGGGGCGGAATCAGCCCCAGCATTTT.

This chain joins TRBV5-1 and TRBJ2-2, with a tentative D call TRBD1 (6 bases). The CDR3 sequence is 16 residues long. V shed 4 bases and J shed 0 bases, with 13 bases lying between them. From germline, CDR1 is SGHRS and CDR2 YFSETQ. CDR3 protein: CASSPSRGANTGELFF. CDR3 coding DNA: TGCGCCAGCAGCCCCTCCAGGGGAGCGAACACCGGGGAGCTGTTTTTT.

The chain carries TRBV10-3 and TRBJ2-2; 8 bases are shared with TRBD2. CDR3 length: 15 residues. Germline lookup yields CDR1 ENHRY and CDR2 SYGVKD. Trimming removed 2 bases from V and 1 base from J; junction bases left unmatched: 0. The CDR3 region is CAISETSGNTGELFF. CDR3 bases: TGTGCCATCAGTGAGACTAGCGGGAACACCGGGGAGCTGTTTTTT.

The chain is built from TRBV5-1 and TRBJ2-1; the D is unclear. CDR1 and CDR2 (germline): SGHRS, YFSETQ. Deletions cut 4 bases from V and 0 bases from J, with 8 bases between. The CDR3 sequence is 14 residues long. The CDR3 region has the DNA TGCGCCAGCAGCCCCGGGTCCTCCTACAATGAGCAGTTCTTC. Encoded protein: CASSPGSSYNEQFF.

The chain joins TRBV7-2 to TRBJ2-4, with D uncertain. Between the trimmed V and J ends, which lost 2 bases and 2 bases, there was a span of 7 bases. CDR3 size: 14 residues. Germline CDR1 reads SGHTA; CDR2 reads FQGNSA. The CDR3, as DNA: TGTGCCAGCAGCTTAAGCAAAACCAAAAACATTCAGTACTTC. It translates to CASSLSKTKNIQYF.

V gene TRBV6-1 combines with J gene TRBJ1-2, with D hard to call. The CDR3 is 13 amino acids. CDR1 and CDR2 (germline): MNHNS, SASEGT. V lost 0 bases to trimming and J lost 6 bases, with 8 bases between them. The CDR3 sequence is CASSEAEGDGYTF. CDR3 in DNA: TGTGCCAGCAGTGAAGCGGAAGGAGATGGCTACACCTTC.

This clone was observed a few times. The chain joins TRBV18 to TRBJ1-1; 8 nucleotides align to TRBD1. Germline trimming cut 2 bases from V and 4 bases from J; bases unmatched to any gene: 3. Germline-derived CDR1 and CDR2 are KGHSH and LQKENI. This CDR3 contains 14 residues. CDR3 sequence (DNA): TGTGCCAGCTCACCATTGGACAGGGTCACTGAAGCTTTCTTT. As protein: CASSPLDRVTEAFF.

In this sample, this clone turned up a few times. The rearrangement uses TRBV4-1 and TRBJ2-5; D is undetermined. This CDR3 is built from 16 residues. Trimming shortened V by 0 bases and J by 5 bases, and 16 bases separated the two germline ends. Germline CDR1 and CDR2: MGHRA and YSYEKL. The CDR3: CASSQDFAASWETQYF. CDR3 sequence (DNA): TGCGCCAGCAGCCAAGATTTCGCAGCTAGTTGGGAGACCCAGTACTTC.